The rows below give T cell receptor beta chains drawn from one sample of a study of cytomegalovirus exposure and HLA in healthy donors. The method was immunoSEQ multiplex PCR; TCRdb's version includes in-frame clones alone and lacks a portion of them. The sample includes approximately 150,000 clones, approximately 80% of them seen just once. The sample was PBMCs. These receptors came from a man aged 35 to 55 in good health and CMV-seronegative. The CDR3 runs from the conserved cysteine through the conserved F or W. Each record gives: CDR3 protein, V gene, J gene.

CASSLRLAGGINGELFF	TRBV7-6	TRBJ2-2
CATIQRPGANVLTF	TRBV6-5	TRBJ2-6
CASSLTSGWYNEQFF	TRBV7-6	TRBJ2-1
CASSPSSYNSPLHF	TRBV27	TRBJ1-6
CASSPILGHYEQYF	TRBV7-9	TRBJ2-7
CASSLLLADTQYF	TRBV7-3	TRBJ2-3
CASSTVTGTYTGELFF	TRBV11-2	TRBJ2-2
CASSLNRVETQYF	TRBV27	TRBJ2-5
CASSSRRGQGNSGANVLTF	TRBV7-9	TRBJ2-6
CALGLAGGPVGNEQFF	TRBV11-2	TRBJ2-1
CASSMQGVQETQYF	TRBV19	TRBJ2-5
CASSFGVVAGFGELFF	TRBV27	TRBJ2-2
CASSFSAGGNYEQYF	TRBV7-9	TRBJ2-7
CASSPSRGLSYEQYF	TRBV11-1	TRBJ2-7
CASSFRDRGSYEQYF	TRBV28	NA
CASSQEVQTNQPQHF	TRBV4-3	TRBJ1-5
CSSSLGTQGATSFNEQFF	TRBV7-9	TRBJ2-1
CASSTDSQGSNQPQHF	TRBV6-6	TRBJ1-5
CASSYGGHYEQYF	TRBV6-5	TRBJ2-7
CASSWSGTGGNEQFF	TRBV5-5	TRBJ2-1
CASSLWGGDEQFF	TRBV28	TRBJ2-1
CASSTTLLPSGGNTGELFF	TRBV7-9	TRBJ2-2
CASSLVLGQEWDRAYEQYF	TRBV7-2	TRBJ2-7
CASSQDPGAPGELFF	TRBV4-2	TRBJ2-2
CASSRTANSYEQYF	TRBV2	TRBJ2-7
CASSSRQHPPELFF	TRBV28	TRBJ2-2
CASRGQSSGTLTDTQYF	TRBV27	TRBJ2-3
CASSYSSGVYEQYF	TRBV6-5	TRBJ2-7
CASSLESGTHNEQFF	TRBV7-6	TRBJ2-1
CASSSGQSTDTQYF	TRBV2	TRBJ2-3
CASSIPGTGRTEAFF	TRBV27	TRBJ1-1
CASRTGRGYEQYF	TRBV2	TRBJ2-7
CAAGAGGNYEQYF	TRBV28	NA
CASSLTGQGADTQYF	TRBV7-2	TRBJ2-3
CASRGGPPFTDTQYF	TRBV5-1	TRBJ2-3
CASSYSGGLYGYTF	TRBV6-5	TRBJ1-2
CASSVGDGPTGELFF	TRBV9	TRBJ2-2
CASSAFSAGGSDEQFF	TRBV9	TRBJ2-1
CAIRMTGSEQYF	TRBV10-3	NA
CASSSQGGTGELFF	TRBV5-1	TRBJ2-2
CASSDADTGPYEQYF	TRBV6-1	TRBJ2-7
CASRVAGGYINEQFF	TRBV7-2	TRBJ2-1
CASEGGGGETQYF	TRBV19	TRBJ2-5
CAWSVMGQGWGNNEQFF	TRBV30	TRBJ2-1
CASSSNRQETQYF	TRBV6-1	TRBJ2-5
CASSISFMVVLDFGYTF	TRBV19	TRBJ1-2
CASSLGAASYEQYF	TRBV5-4	TRBJ2-7
CASLPGQMTGELFF	TRBV27	TRBJ2-2
CATSNWRGGGDTQYF	TRBV15	TRBJ2-3
CASSRLAAALYEQYF	TRBV6-5	TRBJ2-7